Following are 11 T cell receptor beta chains from one sample sequenced in a study of blood T cells in healthy people across ages. Using a J-beta primer mix together with a sample-barcoded 5' primer, a second PCR was run for roughly 6 to 12 cycles. A single record per CDR3 protein comes from TCRdb applying MiXCR to the 5' RACE reads. The sample yields some 700,000 distinct CDR3 sequences, around a fifth seen once. Specimen: blood. The origin of the receptors is a man in his 70s in good health.

This clonotype was found a few times. The CDR3 loop reads CASRGNRDEKGYNEQFF. In nucleotides, the CDR3 is TGTGCCAGCAGAGGGAACCGGGACGAGAAAGGCTACAATGAGCAGTTCTTC. V gene TRBV7-2 combines with J gene TRBJ2-1; tentatively, D is TRBD1 or TRBD2 (5 bases each). CDR3 size: 17 residues. V was shortened by 6 bases and J by 3 bases, with 21 bases between the two germline ends. From germline, CDR1 is SGHTA and CDR2 FQGNSA.

This clonotype has more than one count but fewer than ten. The rearrangement uses TRBV6-1 and TRBJ2-7, with unresolved D. From germline, CDR1 is MNHNS and CDR2 SASEGT. Trimming shortened V by 5 bases and J by 0 bases, and 11 bases separated the two germline ends. CDR3 size: 14 residues. CDR3 sequence: CASSQASSSYEQYV. CDR3 DNA sequence: TGTGCCAGCAGTCAGGCGTCCAGCTCCTACGAGCAGTACGTC.

This clonotype has a handful of counts. This sequence joins TRBV7-9 and TRBJ2-1; 8 bases align to TRBD1. The CDR3 length is 17 residues. Germline CDR1 is SEHNR and CDR2 is FQNEAQ (reference sequence). Trimming cost V 2 bases and J 6 bases; bases outside gene matches: 12. The CDR3 DNA is TGTGCCAGCAGCTTACGGCAGGGGGCTTTTGGTTTCAATGAGCAGTTCTTC. It codes for CASSLRQGAFGFNEQFF.

This clonotype showed up just a few times. The chain recombines TRBV28 with TRBJ2-2; tentative D call: TRBD2 (7 bases). V lost 6 bases, J lost 0 bases, and 11 bases lay in between. This CDR3 is 15 amino acids long. Germline-derived CDR1 and CDR2 are MDHEN and SYDVKM. CDR3 sequence (DNA): TGTGCCAGCAGACGGGGGGCTTCGAACACCGGGGAGCTGTTTTTT. Translated, it gives CASRRGASNTGELFF.

The gene calls are TRBV6-1 and TRBJ2-7; D is uncertain. Trimming took 1 base from V and 5 from J, leaving 12 bases between them. The CDR3 runs 14 residues. Germline V lookup: CDR1 MNHNS, CDR2 SASEGT. CDR3: CASSEGARTHEQYF. CDR3 sequence (DNA): TGTGCCAGCAGTGAAGGGGCTAGAACCCACGAGCAGTACTTC.

The chain uses TRBV5-1 and TRBJ2-2, with D unresolved. The CDR3 totals 15 residues. V lost 4 bases to trimming and J lost 0 bases, with 10 bases between them. CDR1 is SGHRS and CDR2 is YFSETQ in the germline V gene. The DNA for the CDR3 is TGCGCCAGCAGCGCCATGGTTACGAACACCGGGGAGCTGTTTTTT. Amino acids: CASSAMVTNTGELFF.

V usage is TRBV29-1 and J usage is TRBJ2-5; TRBD1 agrees at 9 bases. The CDR3 is made up of 12 amino acids. Germline V gives CDR1 SQVTM, CDR2 ANQGSEA. Germline trimming cut 5 bases from V and 3 bases from J; bases unmatched to any gene: 1. CDR3: CSVRDREETQYF. CDR3 bases: TGCAGCGTTCGGGACAGGGAAGAGACCCAGTACTTC.

V gene TRBV7-2 combines with J gene TRBJ1-4; 7 positions agree with TRBD1. The length of the CDR3 is 17 residues. Germline trimming cut 1 base from V and 5 bases from J; bases unmatched to any gene: 10. Looked up from germline, CDR1 is SGHTA and CDR2 is FQGNSA. CDR3 amino acids: CASSLGITGASNEKLFF. CDR3 bases: TGTGCCAGCAGCTTAGGGATAACAGGGGCCTCAAATGAAAAACTGTTTTTT.

This clonotype turned up a few times. V and J are TRBV3-1 and TRBJ2-1; 7 bases agree with TRBD2. TRBJ2-7 explains the end of the DNA better; the J call may be wrong. Germline CDR1 LGHDT, CDR2 YNNKEL (reference sequence). This CDR3 region has 14 residues. The CDR3 sequence is CASSQTAGSYEQYV. The CDR3 region has the DNA TGTGCCAGCAGCCAGACAGCGGGATCCTACGAGCAGTACGTC.

The rearrangement joins TRBV12-3 or TRBV12-4 to TRBJ2-1; 7 positions match TRBD1. CDR3 length: 14 amino acids. Trimming cost V 7 bases and J 1 base; bases outside gene matches: 4. CDR3: CASIRDSSYNEQFF. CDR3 DNA: TGTGCCAGCATCAGGGACAGTTCCTACAATGAGCAGTTCTTC.

Points on this clonotype: One end of the junction does not line up with germline, which may come from a read error. The CDR3 region has the DNA TGCGCCAGCGGCCAAGATCGGGGTTCGGTAGATACGCAGTATTTT. It translates to CASGQDRGSVDTQYF. This chain uses TRBV4-3 with TRBJ2-3; the D gene is possibly TRBD2 (5 bases). Germline CDR1 reads LGHNA; CDR2 reads YSLEER. The length of the CDR3 is 15 residues.